The rows below give T cell receptor beta chains drawn from one sample of a study of T cells in localized non-small cell lung cancer. The table came from immunoSEQ multiplex PCR; TCRdb's copy has only in-frame clones and leaves some out. Of just over 15,000 clones in the sample, 87% were seen once. The sequences come from peripheral blood mononuclear cells, collected before any cancer treatment. The receptors come from a male donor aged 60 or over with stage II lung adenocarcinoma. Both conserved end residues are part of each CDR3. The order of the fields is D gene, V gene, clone size, J gene, CDR3 protein, CDR3 DNA. D genes are given only for firm matches. Clone size is given for some rows only: seen once, a few or many times, or a class if the clone is expanded.

-	TRBV5-5	once	TRBJ2-1	CASSLGSSYNEQFF	TGTGCCAGCAGCTTGGGAAGCTCCTACAATGAGCAGTTCTTC
-	TRBV6-5	-	TRBJ1-3	CASTSHRLSGNTIYF	TGTGCCAGCACTTCACACCGGCTCTCTGGAAACACCATATATTTT
TRBD2	TRBV5-1	-	TRBJ2-5	CASSLEPSGTQYF	TGCGCCAGCAGCTTGGAACCTAGCGGAACCCAGTACTTC
-	TRBV18	-	TRBJ1-5	CASSRGDNQPQHF	TGTGCCAGCTCACGGGGGGACAATCAGCCCCAGCATTTT
-	TRBV10-3	-	TRBJ1-1	CAISESSVTGTEAFF	TGTGCCATCAGTGAGTCGAGTGTAACGGGCACTGAAGCTTTCTTT
-	TRBV5-6	-	TRBJ2-3	CASSQEATQYF	TGTGCCAGCAGCCAGGAGGCAACGCAGTATTTT
TRBD1	TRBV6-6	few	TRBJ2-7	CASSMGTGSSEQYF	TGTGCCAGCAGTATGGGGACAGGGTCCTCCGAGCAGTACTTC
TRBD1	TRBV2	-	TRBJ2-7	CASSDTDRDSYEQYF	TGTGCCAGCAGTGACACGGACAGGGACTCCTACGAGCAGTACTTC
-	TRBV7-8	-	TRBJ2-1	CASSLGSGTEQFF	TGTGCCAGCAGCTTGGGAAGCGGGACAGAGCAGTTCTTC
-	TRBV6-5	-	TRBJ2-5	CASSEEGETQYF	TGTGCCAGCAGTGAGGAAGGGGAGACCCAGTACTTC
-	TRBV18	-	TRBJ1-2	CASSLKGRADGYTF	TGTGCCAGCTCCCTTAAGGGGCGGGCAGATGGCTACACCTTC
-	TRBV5-6	-	TRBJ2-1	CASSFRGTRNEQFF	TGTGCCAGCAGCTTTAGAGGGACGCGCAATGAGCAGTTCTTC
TRBD1	TRBV9	-	TRBJ2-6	CASSDNRGAAGANVLTF	TGTGCCAGCAGCGACAACAGGGGGGCGGCAGGGGCCAACGTCCTGACTTTC
TRBD1	TRBV5-1	-	TRBJ1-1	CASSSEWTGRGMNTEAFF	TGCGCCAGCAGCTCCGAATGGACAGGGAGGGGTATGAACACTGAAGCTTTCTTT
TRBD2	TRBV9	-	TRBJ2-1	CASSPREYEQFF	TGTGCCAGCAGCCCGCGGGAGTATGAGCAGTTCTTC
TRBD1	TRBV5-8	-	TRBJ1-1	CASSLGTGRTEAFF	TGTGCCAGCAGCTTGGGGACAGGGCGGACTGAAGCTTTCTTT
-	TRBV5-6	-	TRBJ2-7	CASSRGFGKDEQYF	TGTGCCAGCAGCCGGGGGTTCGGGAAGGACGAGCAGTACTTC
TRBD1	TRBV6-5	few	TRBJ1-4	CASSPVPGQGKLFF	TGTGCCAGCAGTCCAGTCCCGGGACAGGGTAAACTGTTTTTT
-	TRBV13	-	TRBJ1-2	CASSSNVYYGYTF	TGTGCCAGCAGTTCGAACGTTTACTATGGCTACACCTTC
-	TRBV4-3	once	TRBJ2-3	CASSQAARGGSTDTQYF	TGCGCCAGCAGCCAAGCCGCTAGGGGCGGGAGCACAGATACGCAGTATTTT
-	TRBV5-4	-	TRBJ2-1	CASTPGGPKNEQFF	TGTGCCAGCACTCCTGGGGGTCCCAAGAATGAGCAGTTCTTC
TRBD1	TRBV9	-	TRBJ1-4	CASSPGQGYEKLFF	TGTGCCAGCAGCCCGGGACAGGGATACGAAAAACTGTTTTTT
TRBD1	TRBV27	-	TRBJ2-7	CASSLRPGGFYEQYF	TGTGCCAGCAGTTTACGTCCAGGGGGCTTCTACGAGCAGTACTTC
TRBD1	TRBV15	-	TRBJ2-1	CATSRPGQGTYNEQFF	TGTGCCACCAGCAGACCCGGACAGGGCACCTACAATGAGCAGTTCTTC
TRBD1	TRBV5-1	-	TRBJ2-3	CASSRLTGQGSDTQYF	TGCGCCAGCAGCCGACTAACGGGACAGGGATCAGATACGCAGTATTTT
-	TRBV6-1	few	TRBJ1-5	CASSRSDSYNQPQHF	TGTGCCAGCAGCCGGTCCGACAGCTACAATCAGCCCCAGCATTTT
TRBD1	TRBV7-9	-	TRBJ2-1	CASSLGWTGPTNNEQFF	TGTGCCAGCAGCTTAGGCTGGACAGGGCCAACCAACAATGAGCAGTTCTTC
-	TRBV6-6	-	TRBJ2-3	CASSYGESPSTDTQYF	TGTGCCAGCAGTTACGGAGAGTCGCCTAGCACAGATACGCAGTATTTT
-	TRBV7-8	few	TRBJ2-7	CASSNGRFSYEQYF	TGTGCCAGCAGCAACGGCCGATTCTCCTACGAGCAGTACTTC